The 30 T cell receptor beta chains listed next were all sequenced from one sample in a study of blood T cell repertoires in COVID-19. Method: immunoSEQ multiplex PCR; TCRdb's copy keeps in-frame clones and lacks some. The data show roughly 80,000 clones, approximately 90% seen once. Sequenced input: peripheral blood. The source of these receptors is a human donor in a cohort sampled during active COVID-19.

The chain couples TRBV29-1 to TRBJ1-2; no definite D call. Germline V gene data show CDR1 as SQVTM and CDR2 as ANQGSEA. CDR3 length equals 11 residues. V dropped 5 bases and J dropped 8 bases, with 12 bases sitting between them. The CDR3 loop is CSVILSQGYTF. CDR3 DNA: TGCAGCGTTATTTTGTCCCAGGGCTACACCTTC.

The chain carries TRBV19 and TRBJ2-2, with D perhaps TRBD2 (6 bases). This CDR3 region has 15 residues. CDR1 and CDR2 from the germline V gene are LNHDA and SQIVND (reference sequence). V lost 0 bases and J lost 5, with 10 bases in between. CDR3 in DNA: TGTGCCAGTAGTATAGATGGCCGGGGGACCGGGGAGCTGTTTTTT. Translating gives CASSIDGRGTGELFF.

The chain employs TRBV5-4 and TRBJ2-1; 8 bases map to TRBD2. The length of the CDR3 is 16 residues. Germline V gives CDR1 SGHNT, CDR2 YYREEE (reference sequence). V shed 4 bases and J 2 bases; nucleotides not matched to a gene: 8. The CDR3 region has the DNA TGTGCCAGCAGCAGGAGCGGGGGTTGGGCCTACAATGAGCAGTTCTTC. It yields the protein CASSRSGGWAYNEQFF.

This clone was detected once. J is TRBJ1-6 and V is TRBV19; TRBD1 is a possible D gene (5 bases). Germline V gene sequence: CDR1 LNHDA, CDR2 SQIVND (reference sequence). V was cut by 6 bases and J by 7 bases, with 10 bases left in between. The CDR3 length is 13 residues. CDR3 DNA sequence: TGTGCCAGTAGATGGGGGGAAAATTCACCCCTCCACTTT. The encoded protein is CASRWGENSPLHF.

The CDR3 loop reads CASSRVPGGYNEQFF. The CDR3 DNA reads TGTGCCAGCAGTCGCGTCCCGGGAGGGTACAATGAGCAGTTCTTC. The chain combines TRBV6-5 with TRBJ2-1; TRBD2 matches at 8 bases. Per the germline V gene, CDR1 is MNHEY and CDR2 is SVGAGI. CDR3 length: 15 residues. The V and J ends lost 5 bases and 4 bases, in that order; junction bases with no gene match: 7.

Turning to this clone: Compared with germline, one end of the junction differs, possibly owing to a read error. The gene calls are TRBV4-1 and TRBJ2-3; 8 bases agree with TRBD1. The CDR3 loop spans 15 amino acids. Germline V gives CDR1 MGHRA, CDR2 YSYEKL. In DNA, the CDR3 is TGCGCCAGCAGCCAAGACAGGGGGCGCACGGATACGCAGTATTTT. Translated, it gives CASSQDRGRTDTQYF.

This clone was counted once. V and J are TRBV29-1 and TRBJ2-1; D is undetermined. V was cut by 6 bases and J by 13 bases, with 16 bases left in between. Looked up from germline, CDR1 is SQVTM and CDR2 is ANQGSEA. The CDR3 contains 11 residues. CDR3 region: CSVAPPVSQFF. The CDR3 DNA follows: TGCAGCGTGGCCCCCCCAGTTTCCCAGTTCTTC.

This chain's CDR3 is CASSRLAGEETQYF. The CDR3 DNA reads TGTGCCAGCAGTCGACTAGCGGGGGAAGAGACCCAGTACTTC. The rearrangement joins TRBV6-6 to TRBJ2-5; 12 nucleotides agree with TRBD2. CDR1 is MNHNY and CDR2 is SVGAGI in the germline V gene (reference sequence). V trimming: 5 bases; J trimming: 3 bases; junction bases outside the gene matches: 1. The length of the CDR3 is 14 residues.

The rearrangement links TRBV12-3 or TRBV12-4 to TRBJ1-5, with 9 bases identical to TRBD1. J gave up 6 bases and V 5 bases, and 2 bases lay outside the gene matches. The CDR3 contains 13 residues. The CDR3 region has the DNA TGTGCCAGCAGTCGGGACAGGGTTCAGCCCCAGCATTTT. It specifies CASSRDRVQPQHF.

This clone was seen just once. This chain uses TRBV7-2 with TRBJ2-7; maybe TRBD1 (6 bases). Germline values: CDR1 SGHTA, CDR2 FQGNSA. This CDR3 spans 15 amino acids. Trimming removed 1 base from V and 6 bases from J, with 16 bases in between. The DNA for the CDR3 is TGTGCCAGCAGCTTAGGTCCAGGGGTGGGTGCCGAGCAGTACTTC. Protein sequence: CASSLGPGVGAEQYF.

The V call is TRBV20-1, the J call TRBJ2-1; TRBD1 is a possible D gene (5 bases). Germline V lookup: CDR1 DFQATT, CDR2 SNEGSKA (reference sequence). V lost 4 bases, J lost 4 bases, and 5 bases lay in between. CDR3 length: 11 residues. CDR3 in DNA: TGCAGTGCTACAGGGTACAATGAGCAGTTCTTC. Its protein product is CSATGYNEQFF.

V usage is TRBV20-1 and J usage is TRBJ1-2, with D unclear. Germline CDR1 is DFQATT and CDR2 is SNEGSKA (reference sequence). CDR3 length equals 13 residues. Between the trimmed V and J ends, which lost 3 bases and 8 bases, there was a span of 16 bases. The CDR3 DNA is TGCAGTGCTAGTAGCACAATCGGCGGGGGCTACACCTTC. It yields the protein CSASSTIGGGYTF.

The chain combines TRBV11-3 with TRBJ2-1; 7 nucleotides align to TRBD2. Germline CDR1 and CDR2: SGHNT and YENEEA. The trim removed 5 bases at V and 3 bases at J, leaving 19 bases unmatched. The length of the CDR3 is 19 residues. DNA for the CDR3: TGTGCCAGCAGCCCGGGGTGGAGGGAAGGGCTAGCGGACTACAATGAGCAGTTCTTC. Translating gives CASSPGWREGLADYNEQFF.

This chain uses TRBV2 with TRBJ2-3; no clear D gene. The germline V gene encodes CDR1 SNHLY and CDR2 FYNNEI. The CDR3 runs to 13 residues. With 7 bases removed from V and 2 bases from J, the gap between germline ends came to 10 bases. CDR3 sequence: CASKKTFTDTQYF. The CDR3 DNA reads TGTGCCAGCAAGAAAACATTCACAGATACGCAGTATTTT.

The chain recombines TRBV9 with TRBJ2-3; D unclear. Germline CDR1 reads SGDLS; CDR2 reads YYNGEE. V lost 0 bases, J lost 2 bases, and 7 bases lay in between. The CDR3 has 14 residues. The CDR3 here is CASSVGQFTDTQYF. In DNA form, the CDR3 reads TGTGCCAGCAGCGTAGGCCAGTTCACAGATACGCAGTATTTT.

CDR3 protein: CASSLSAGLAKNIQYF. The CDR3 nucleotides are TGCGCCAGCAGCTTGAGCGCAGGGCTAGCCAAAAACATTCAGTACTTC. This chain connects TRBV5-1 to TRBJ2-4, with TRBD1 as a possible D gene (5 bases). Germline V CDR1 and CDR2: SGHRS, YFSETQ. The CDR3 is 16 amino acids. Trimming cost V 1 base and J 0 bases, with 11 bases left between them.

The chain uses TRBV7-2 and TRBJ2-1, with no clear D. The CDR3 contains 15 residues. CDR1 is SGHTA and CDR2 is FQGNSA in the germline V gene. V lost 5 bases, J lost 3 bases, and 14 bases lay in between. The CDR3 loop is CASSLRLPLYNEQFF. The CDR3 nucleotides are TGTGCCAGCAGCCTTCGACTCCCTCTCTACAATGAGCAGTTCTTC.

The rearrangement uses TRBV6-5 and TRBJ1-6; 10 bases map to TRBD1. Germline loops: CDR1 MNHEY, CDR2 SVGAGI. This CDR3 has 15 residues. Trimming at V came to 11 bases and at J to 2 bases, leaving 6 bases not matched to a gene. CDR3: CAARTGGAYNSPLHF. The CDR3, as DNA: TGTGCCGCACGGACAGGGGGAGCCTATAATTCACCCCTCCACTTT.

This rearrangement joins TRBV10-2 to TRBJ2-2, with 12 bases that match TRBD1. The germline V gene has CDR1 WSHSY and CDR2 SAAADI. The CDR3 runs 15 residues. J gave up 6 bases and V 7 bases, and 6 bases lay outside the gene matches. The CDR3 loop reads CASKRDRGLSGELFF. The CDR3 nucleotides are TGCGCCAGCAAAAGGGACAGGGGGCTTTCCGGGGAGCTGTTTTTT.

The genes are TRBV11-2 and TRBJ2-5, with 8 bases matching TRBD2. V lost 2 bases, J lost 2 bases, and 7 bases stayed unmatched. Per the germline V gene, CDR1 is SGHAT and CDR2 is FQNNGV. The length of the CDR3 is 16 residues. CDR3 in DNA: TGTGCCAGCAGCTTACGTGCGGGGGGACAACAAGAGACCCAGTACTTC. It codes for CASSLRAGGQQETQYF.

This sequence joins TRBV12-3 or TRBV12-4 and TRBJ1-1, with unresolved D. V was pared by 7 bases and J by 8 bases, with 11 bases between. The CDR3 loop spans 11 amino acids. This chain's CDR3 is CASTSRMEAFF. As DNA, the CDR3 is TGTGCCAGCACTTCTCGTATGGAAGCTTTCTTT.

This sequence joins TRBV3-1 (or the pseudogene TRBV3-2) and TRBJ2-5, with D possibly matching TRBD2 (6 bases). V lost 2 bases and J 5 bases, leaving 12 bases between the germline ends. Germline V gene lookup returns CDR1 LGHDT and CDR2 YNNKEL (reference sequence). The CDR3 runs 14 residues. CDR3 DNA: TGTGCCAGCAGCCAATCCGGGAGTTGGGAGACCCAGTACTTC. As protein: CASSQSGSWETQYF.

V usage is TRBV6-2 or TRBV6-3 and J usage is TRBJ2-1, with TRBD1 matching over 7 bases. Germline CDR1 reads MNHEY; CDR2 reads SVGEGT. The CDR3 spans 13 residues. J gave up 12 bases and V 2 bases, and 7 bases lay outside the gene matches. CDR3 loop: CASSYGNRGRQFF. Here the CDR3 DNA reads TGTGCCAGCAGTTACGGAAACAGGGGTCGGCAGTTCTTC.

The V call is TRBV28, the J call TRBJ1-2; 9 bases are shared with TRBD1. This CDR3 is 15 amino acids long. Trimming took 7 bases from V and 5 from J; bases not matched to a gene: 11. Germline values: CDR1 MDHEN, CDR2 SYDVKM. CDR3 protein: CASIQPGQGEYGYTF. The CDR3 nucleotides are TGTGCCAGCATTCAGCCGGGACAGGGCGAGTATGGCTACACCTTC.

This clone was seen only once. The chain carries TRBV3-1 (or the pseudogene TRBV3-2) and TRBJ2-3, with D maybe TRBD2 (5 bases). Trimming took 1 base from V and 6 from J, leaving 8 bases between them. The CDR3 length is 13 residues. CDR1 and CDR2 from the germline V gene are LGHDT and YNNKEL (reference sequence). As DNA, the CDR3 is TGTGCCAGCAGCCAAGCTCCGGGGGATACGCAGTATTTT. This gives the protein CASSQAPGDTQYF.

In this sample, this clone turned up once. The chain uses TRBV28 and TRBJ2-7; 7 bases are a match to TRBD1. There are 16 residues in the CDR3. V gave up 5 bases and J gave up 3 bases; unmatched junction bases: 13. Germline V CDR1 and CDR2: MDHEN, SYDVKM. The CDR3 spells CASSINTGATRYEQYF. CDR3 coding DNA: TGTGCCAGCAGTATTAACACAGGGGCCACGCGCTACGAGCAGTACTTC.

The J gene is TRBJ2-3, the V gene TRBV5-1; maybe TRBD1 (5 bases). CDR3 length equals 17 residues. The germline V gene has CDR1 SGHRS and CDR2 YFSETQ. V lost 0 bases and J lost 3, with 17 bases in between. In DNA, the CDR3 is TGCGCCAGCAGCTTGGCCAGGGTCGTGCTTGGGACAGATACGCAGTATTTT. Protein product: CASSLARVVLGTDTQYF.

V usage is TRBV19 and J usage is TRBJ1-3, with a tentative D call TRBD1 (6 bases). Germline CDR1 LNHDA, CDR2 SQIVND (reference sequence). The V gene lost 10 bases and the J gene lost 0 bases, with 13 bases spanning the gap. This CDR3 spans 14 amino acids. The CDR3 DNA is TGTGCCACCCGGGACACCTCCTCTGGAAACACCATATATTTT. Amino acid sequence: CATRDTSSGNTIYF. Looking up the rest from reference TRBV19 and TRBJ1-3 gives the full variable domain: DGGITQSPKYLFRKEGQNVTLSCEQNLNHDAMYWYRQDPGQGLRLIYYSQIVNDFQKGDIAEGYSVSREKKESFPLTVTSAQKNPTAFYLCATRDTSSGNTIYFGEGSWLTVV.

This rearrangement joins TRBV29-1 to TRBJ2-3, with 7 nucleotides matching TRBD2. V lost 7 bases and J lost 2; bases outside the gene matches: 3. Germline CDR1 is SQVTM and CDR2 is ANQGSEA. This CDR3 comprises 12 residues. CDR3: CSAAGNTDTQYF. CDR3 sequence (DNA): TGCAGCGCAGCGGGGAACACAGATACGCAGTATTTT.

The rearrangement joins TRBV15 to TRBJ2-1, with 9 bases aligning to TRBD1. This CDR3 region has 17 residues. Germline V gene data show CDR1 as LNHNV and CDR2 as YYDKDF (reference sequence). The J segment lost 6 bases and the V segment lost 6 bases, leaving 15 bases of the junction unmatched. CDR3 loop: CATSKSRPGQGVNEQFF. CDR3 DNA sequence: TGTGCCACCAGTAAATCTAGACCGGGACAGGGAGTCAATGAGCAGTTCTTC.